The 17 T cell receptor beta chains reported below all come from one sample, sequenced in a study of blood T cell repertoires in COVID-19. The repertoire was sequenced with immunoSEQ multiplex PCR; TCRdb's copy has only in-frame clones and lacks some. Of some 120,000 clones listed, 70% to 90% are singletons. Sequences were obtained from peripheral blood. These receptors all stem from a woman aged 50 to 60 with acute or convalescent COVID-19.

The chain uses TRBV7-6 and TRBJ2-5; TRBD1 aligns across 10 bases. The CDR3 covers 15 residues. Losses at the gene ends were 4 bases for V and 4 bases for J; bases not matched to a gene: 6. Per germline, CDR1 SGHVS and CDR2 FNYEAQ. DNA of the CDR3: TGTGCCAGCAGCTCTCCGGGACAGGGGTTAGAGACCCAGTACTTC. Translated: CASSSPGQGLETQYF.

This clone appeared once. The V gene is TRBV7-6, the J gene TRBJ2-1; TRBD2 aligns across 8 bases. Trimming at V came to 5 bases and at J to 7 bases, leaving 13 bases not matched to a gene. The length of the CDR3 is 16 residues. From germline, CDR1 is SGHVS and CDR2 FNYEAQ. The CDR3 loop reads CASSPWGGGGLNEQFF. In DNA form, the CDR3 reads TGTGCCAGCAGCCCGTGGGGTGGCGGGGGGCTAAATGAGCAGTTCTTC.

V is TRBV28 and J is TRBJ2-7, with a possible D match to TRBD2 (6 bases). This CDR3 contains 14 residues. Per germline, CDR1 MDHEN and CDR2 SYDVKM. V lost 2 bases and J 7 bases, leaving 15 bases between the germline ends. This CDR3 reads CASSLPKLAPEQYF. CDR3 DNA sequence: TGTGCCAGCAGTTTACCTAAACTAGCTCCTGAGCAGTACTTC. Filled out from reference TRBV28 and TRBJ2-7, the complete variable domain reads DVKVTQSSRYLVKRTGEKVFLECVQDMDHENMFWYRQDPGLGLRLIYFSYDVKMKEKGDIPEGYSVSREKKERFSLILESASTNQTSMYLCASSLPKLAPEQYFGPGTRLTVT.

In its sample, this clone was seen once. The chain employs TRBV5-1 and TRBJ1-6; no reliable D call. The CDR3 extends over 15 amino acids. Trimming stripped 1 base from V and 7 bases from J, with 12 bases between. Per germline, CDR1 SGHRS and CDR2 YFSETQ. CDR3 sequence: CASSLWAGWNSPLHF. In nucleotides, the CDR3 is TGCGCCAGCAGCTTGTGGGCAGGCTGGAATTCACCCCTCCACTTT.

This clone turned up a few times. The rearrangement links TRBV3-1 (or the pseudogene TRBV3-2) to TRBJ1-6, with D unclear. Germline V gives CDR1 LGHDT, CDR2 YNNKEL (reference sequence). The V end lost 4 bases, the J end lost 5 bases, and 6 bases lay between the germline ends. There are 13 residues in the CDR3. The CDR3 reads CASSRSDNSPLHF. For the CDR3, the DNA is TGTGCCAGCAGCCGGAGTGATAATTCACCCCTCCACTTT.

The chain combines TRBV3-1 (or the pseudogene TRBV3-2) with TRBJ2-1; TRBD2 matches at 9 bases. Germline lookup yields CDR1 LGHDT and CDR2 YNNKEL (reference sequence). Trimming cost V 0 bases and J 14 bases; bases outside gene matches: 14. The CDR3 extends over 16 amino acids. This CDR3 reads CASSQDGASGAVGEFF. The CDR3 DNA sequence: TGTGCCAGCAGCCAAGATGGAGCTAGCGGGGCCGTTGGAGAGTTCTTC.

CDR3 bases: TGTGCCAGCAGTGAGTGGCGGCCCAATCAGCCCCAGCATTTT. This gives the protein CASSEWRPNQPQHF. The chain recombines TRBV6-1 with TRBJ1-5, with D unresolved. Per the germline V gene, CDR1 is MNHNS and CDR2 is SASEGT. V lost 3 bases, J lost 3 bases, and 9 bases lay in between. The CDR3 spans 14 residues.

The chain employs TRBV6-5 and TRBJ1-2, with unresolved D. The V end was cut by 2 bases, the J end by 0 bases, with 4 bases between. The CDR3 spans 13 residues. Germline CDR1 reads MNHEY; CDR2 reads SVGAGI. CDR3 nucleotide sequence: TGTGCCAGCAGTTACAGAGCTAACTATGGCTACACCTTC. Translated, it gives CASSYRANYGYTF.

The chain combines TRBV5-1 with TRBJ2-5, with a weak D call TRBD2 (5 bases). CDR3 length equals 14 residues. The V gene's germline CDR1 is SGHRS and CDR2 YFSETQ. V lost 0 bases, J lost 2 bases, and 8 bases lay in between. The CDR3 nucleotides read TGCGCCAGCAGCTTGGGGAGGTTACAAGAGACCCAGTACTTC. Protein product: CASSLGRLQETQYF.

The J gene is TRBJ2-7, the V gene TRBV19; a weak D match, TRBD1 (6 bases). The CDR3 runs to 14 residues. Germline V gene lookup returns CDR1 LNHDA and CDR2 SQIVND (reference sequence). V gave up 5 bases and J gave up 5 bases, with 16 bases separating them. DNA of the CDR3: TGTGCCAGTAGTCCCCCCTTAAACAGGGACGAGCAGTACTTC. Amino acid sequence: CASSPPLNRDEQYF.

This chain joins TRBV5-4 and TRBJ2-7; no firm D call. V was trimmed by 1 base and J by 7 bases, leaving 12 bases between them. From germline, CDR1 is SGHNT and CDR2 YYREEE (reference sequence). There are 13 residues in the CDR3. The CDR3 sequence is CASSLSAGGEQYF. CDR3 nucleotide sequence: TGTGCCAGCAGCTTGTCGGCAGGTGGGGAGCAGTACTTC.

This chain connects TRBV18 to TRBJ1-2; 9 nucleotides align to TRBD1. Trimming removed 2 bases from V and 4 bases from J; junction bases left unmatched: 2. The CDR3 contains 14 residues. CDR1 is KGHSH, CDR2 LQKENI, per germline. CDR3 DNA sequence: TGTGCCAGCTCACCAACGACAGGGGGCTATGGCTACACCTTC. Amino acids: CASSPTTGGYGYTF.

The chain combines TRBV18 with TRBJ1-1; TRBD1 matches 8 bases. This CDR3 spans 15 amino acids. V shed 4 bases, J shed 6 bases, and the junction held 10 bases outside the gene matches. Germline values: CDR1 KGHSH, CDR2 LQKENI. CDR3 region: CASSLGQGNLAEAFF. The CDR3 bases are TGTGCCAGCTCACTCGGACAGGGAAATCTTGCTGAAGCTTTCTTT.

V is TRBV7-3 and J is TRBJ2-3; TRBD2 matches at 10 bases. Germline trimming cut 5 bases from V and 4 bases from J; bases unmatched to any gene: 12. The CDR3 sequence is 17 residues long. CDR1 is SGHTA and CDR2 is FQGTGA in the germline V gene. CDR3 coding DNA: TGTGCCAGCAGCCCGCCGGGGAGCGGGAGGGCCCCAGATACGCAGTATTTT. It encodes CASSPPGSGRAPDTQYF.

A few counts support this clone. This CDR3 reads CAWSVPGQGNSPLHF. CDR3 bases: TGTGCCTGGAGTGTCCCGGGACAGGGAAATTCACCCCTCCACTTT. The chain employs TRBV30 and TRBJ1-6, with 9 bases aligning to TRBD1. Germline CDR1 is GTSNPN and CDR2 is SVGIG (reference sequence). V lost 0 bases and J lost 7; bases outside the gene matches: 4. The CDR3 has 15 amino acids.

The V gene is TRBV7-9, the J gene TRBJ1-2; D unclear. This CDR3 contains 12 residues. Between the trimmed V and J ends, which lost 5 bases and 6 bases, there was a span of 10 bases. In germline, CDR1 is SEHNR, CDR2 FQNEAQ (reference sequence). The DNA of the CDR3 is TGTGCCAGCAGCGCTCCGACTCATGGCTACACCTTC. Its translation: CASSAPTHGYTF.

The J gene is TRBJ2-3, the V gene TRBV5-1; unclear D gene. Germline CDR1 is SGHRS and CDR2 is YFSETQ. The V end was cut by 0 bases, the J end by 1 base, with 18 bases between. The CDR3 totals 18 residues. The CDR3 protein is CASSLGSTLIPGTDTQYF. CDR3 sequence (DNA): TGCGCCAGCAGCTTGGGCTCAACGCTAATCCCGGGCACAGATACGCAGTATTTT. Together with reference TRBV5-1 and TRBJ2-3, the CDR3 gives the full variable domain: KAGVTQTPRYLIKTRGQQVTLSCSPISGHRSVSWYQQTPGQGLQFLFEYFSETQRNKGNFPGRFSGRQFSNSRSEMNVSTLELGDSALYLCASSLGSTLIPGTDTQYFGPGTRLTVL.